Below, 20 T cell receptor beta chains from the same sample are listed, as sequenced in a study of OX40 agonist ivuxolimab in advanced cancers. TCRdb's copy holds only in-frame clones and misses some; the assay was immunoSEQ multiplex PCR. The sample has roughly 34,000 clones, over 60% seen once. Sequenced here: CD4+ or CD8+ T cells sorted from blood, sampled in a trial of the OX40 agonist ivuxolimab. These TCRs come from an adult with an advanced solid tumor such as melanoma, head and neck, liver or kidney cancer.

This rearrangement joins TRBV6-5 to TRBJ1-4; D remains ambiguous. With 2 bases removed from V and 7 bases from J, the gap between germline ends came to 14 bases. CDR1 is MNHEY, CDR2 SVGAGI, per germline. This CDR3 comprises 15 residues. In DNA, the CDR3 is TGTGCCAGCAGTTACGGCTCCGCCTCAGGTGAAAAACTGTTTTTT. Translating it yields CASSYGSASGEKLFF.

The chain is built from TRBV7-2 and TRBJ1-1; 7 bases are shared with TRBD1. The V segment lost 1 base and the J segment 9 bases; nucleotides outside the gene matches: 8. CDR1 and CDR2 (germline): SGHTA, FQGNSA. This CDR3 region has 14 residues. The CDR3 loop reads CASSLGGTALKAFF. The CDR3 region has the DNA TGTGCCAGCAGCTTAGGGGGGACAGCCCTGAAAGCTTTCTTT.

This chain links TRBV19 with TRBJ2-4, with 10 bases fitting TRBD1. The J segment lost 1 base and the V segment lost 4 bases, leaving 7 bases of the junction unmatched. The CDR3 runs to 17 residues. From germline, CDR1 is LNHDA and CDR2 SQIVND (reference sequence). The CDR3 DNA is TGTGCCAGTAGTACGGGACAGGGGACAGGGGCCAAAAACATTCAGTACTTC. Protein product: CASSTGQGTGAKNIQYF.

V is TRBV7-9 and J is TRBJ1-1, with D tentatively TRBD1 (5 bases). The CDR3 runs to 16 residues. V was cut by 5 bases and J by 3 bases, with 19 bases left in between. Per germline, CDR1 SEHNR and CDR2 FQNEAQ (reference sequence). The CDR3 spells CASSPPGRNGDTEAFF. In DNA, the CDR3 is TGTGCCAGCAGCCCCCCGGGGCGGAACGGCGACACTGAAGCTTTCTTT.

The V gene is TRBV19, the J gene TRBJ2-5, with D unresolved. CDR1 LNHDA and CDR2 SQIVND come from the germline V gene (reference sequence). CDR3 size: 13 residues. Trimming pared 3 bases from V and 1 base from J, leaving 6 bases between. The CDR3 sequence: CASSIKSQETQYF. The DNA of the CDR3 is TGTGCCAGTAGTATTAAGTCCCAAGAGACCCAGTACTTC.

This clone was seen once. This chain joins TRBV5-5 and TRBJ2-7; 7 bases match TRBD1. CDR3 length equals 12 residues. J gave up 10 bases and V 4 bases, and 8 bases lay outside the gene matches. The germline V gene has CDR1 SGHKS and CDR2 YYEKEE (reference sequence). The CDR3 nucleotides read TGTGCCAGCAGCCCCACAGGGGAACAACAGTACTTC. As protein: CASSPTGEQQYF. Filled out from reference TRBV5-5 and TRBJ2-7, the complete variable domain reads DAGVTQSPTHLIKTRGQQVTLRCSPISGHKSVSWYQQVLGQGPQFIFQYYEKEERGRGNFPDRFSARQFPNYSSELNVNALLLGDSALYLCASSPTGEQQYFGPGTRLTVT.

The genes are TRBV4-1 and TRBJ1-5; 8 bases line up with TRBD1. Germline assignment: CDR1 MGHRA and CDR2 YSYEKL. J was trimmed by 4 bases and V by 3 bases; bases with no gene match: 8. This CDR3 comprises 16 residues. DNA for the CDR3: TGCGCCAGCAGCCAGACAGGGGTTGGAGGGAATCAGCCCCAGCATTTT. Its protein product is CASSQTGVGGNQPQHF.

The sample holds one count of this clone. The V gene is TRBV7-9, the J gene TRBJ1-3; D is undetermined. The CDR3 consists of 14 residues. The germline V gene has CDR1 SEHNR and CDR2 FQNEAQ (reference sequence). Trimming took off 5 bases at V and 0 bases at J, with 8 bases between the two ends. CDR3 coding DNA: TGTGCCAGCAGCAAGATTTCCTCTGGAAACACCATATATTTT. This codes for CASSKISSGNTIYF.

V usage is TRBV11-2 and J usage is TRBJ2-7, with D possibly being TRBD1 or TRBD2 (5 bases each). The ends were cut back, 5 bases at V and 6 bases at J, with 20 bases in the middle. This CDR3 has 15 residues. Germline-derived CDR1 and CDR2 are SGHAT and FQNNGV. The CDR3 sequence: CASSLDLGGPSEQYF. CDR3 DNA: TGTGCCAGCAGCCTCGACCTTGGGGGACCCTCCGAGCAGTACTTC.

The chain has TRBV30 and TRBJ2-3; no reliable D call. Germline loops: CDR1 GTSNPN, CDR2 SVGIG (reference sequence). There are 11 residues in the CDR3. Trimming took off 5 bases at V and 5 bases at J, with 8 bases between the two ends. CDR3 residues: CAWSIGDTQYF. CDR3 bases: TGTGCCTGGTCTATAGGAGATACGCAGTATTTT.

The rearrangement uses TRBV6-1 and TRBJ2-2, with 7 nucleotides matching TRBD1. V lost 6 bases to trimming and J lost 9 bases; unmatched junction nucleotides: 10. This CDR3 contains 14 residues. The V gene's germline CDR1 is MNHNS and CDR2 SASEGT. CDR3 sequence: CASRREQGPRELFF. The DNA of the CDR3 is TGTGCCAGCAGAAGAGAACAGGGGCCCCGGGAGCTGTTTTTT.

The CDR3 DNA reads TGTGCCAGCAGTTTAAAAACAGTGAACACTGAAGCTTTCTTT. Translation gives CASSLKTVNTEAFF. This sequence joins TRBV6-1 and TRBJ1-1; no clear D. With 5 bases removed from V and 0 bases from J, the gap between germline ends came to 10 bases. Germline values: CDR1 MNHNS, CDR2 SASEGT. This CDR3 contains 14 residues.

This clone occurred a few times. J is TRBJ2-7 and V is TRBV5-1; D is possibly TRBD1 or TRBD2 (5 bases each). There are 18 residues in the CDR3. From germline, CDR1 is SGHRS and CDR2 YFSETQ. The ends were cut back, 2 bases at V and 4 bases at J, with 25 bases in the middle. Written as DNA, the CDR3 is TGCGCCAGCAGCTTAGGCACTAGTACCTCGGGACCTCGGTACGAGCAGTACTTC. It encodes CASSLGTSTSGPRYEQYF.

The chain links TRBV2 to TRBJ2-5; 7 nucleotides align to TRBD2. This CDR3 region has 16 residues. The V gene's germline CDR1 is SNHLY and CDR2 FYNNEI. The junction had 11 bases not matched to a gene; V was cut back by 0 bases and J by 7 bases. The DNA for the CDR3 is TGTGCCAGCAGTGAAGCCTGGAGCCGGGGGGATTGGACCCAGTACTTC. Translation: CASSEAWSRGDWTQYF.

The chain couples TRBV10-3 to TRBJ1-2; D remains ambiguous. The V end lost 3 bases, the J end lost 5 bases, and 4 bases lay between the germline ends. Looked up from germline, CDR1 is ENHRY and CDR2 is SYGVKD. This CDR3 region has 11 residues. CDR3 residues: CAISDPYGYTF. The DNA for the CDR3 is TGTGCCATCAGTGATCCGTATGGCTACACCTTC.

In the case of this clone: A read error may account for a junction end that differs from germline. This chain links TRBV5-1 with TRBJ1-6; 8 bases line up with TRBD1. The CDR3 has 15 residues. Germline values: CDR1 SGHRS, CDR2 YFSETQ. CDR3 sequence (DNA): TGCGCCAGCAGTTTGGGACAGGTACTAAATTCACCCCTCCACTTT. Translated, it gives CASSLGQVLNSPLHF.

The chain has TRBV19 and TRBJ1-5; D ambiguous. V was trimmed by 5 bases and J by 3 bases, leaving 14 bases between them. This CDR3 is 15 amino acids long. Germline CDR1 and CDR2: LNHDA and SQIVND (reference sequence). This CDR3 reads CASSLAWVYNQPQHF. The CDR3 DNA follows: TGTGCCAGTAGTCTGGCTTGGGTTTACAATCAGCCCCAGCATTTT. Full variable domain (outside the CDR3, taken from reference TRBV19 and TRBJ1-5): DGGITQSPKYLFRKEGQNVTLSCEQNLNHDAMYWYRQDPGQGLRLIYYSQIVNDFQKGDIAEGYSVSREKKESFPLTVTSAQKNPTAFYLCASSLAWVYNQPQHFGDGTRLSIL.

The chain joins TRBV10-3 to TRBJ1-2; D is unclear. The germline CDR1 and CDR2 sequences are ENHRY and SYGVKD. This CDR3 is 15 amino acids long. Trimming cost V 0 bases and J 8 bases, with 16 bases left between them. The CDR3 nucleotides are TGTGCCATCAGTGAGTCGCCACCCCTTAAATGGGGCTACACCTTC. This sequence encodes CAISESPPLKWGYTF.

J is TRBJ2-7 and V is TRBV30, with D hard to call. V was clipped by 0 bases and J by 3 bases, with 12 bases between them. Germline values: CDR1 GTSNPN, CDR2 SVGIG (reference sequence). The CDR3 has 14 amino acids. The CDR3 loop reads CAWSVSLAFYEQYF. CDR3 in DNA: TGTGCCTGGAGTGTTTCGTTGGCGTTCTACGAGCAGTACTTC.

V gene TRBV10-3 combines with J gene TRBJ2-3; tentatively, D is TRBD2 (5 bases). Germline V gene sequence: CDR1 ENHRY, CDR2 SYGVKD. The germline V and J ends were trimmed by 4 bases and 10 bases, with 15 bases remaining between them. The CDR3 is made up of 13 amino acids. The CDR3 spells CAISGPAAPAQYF. CDR3 nucleotides: TGTGCCATCAGTGGGCCAGCGGCCCCGGCGCAGTATTTT.